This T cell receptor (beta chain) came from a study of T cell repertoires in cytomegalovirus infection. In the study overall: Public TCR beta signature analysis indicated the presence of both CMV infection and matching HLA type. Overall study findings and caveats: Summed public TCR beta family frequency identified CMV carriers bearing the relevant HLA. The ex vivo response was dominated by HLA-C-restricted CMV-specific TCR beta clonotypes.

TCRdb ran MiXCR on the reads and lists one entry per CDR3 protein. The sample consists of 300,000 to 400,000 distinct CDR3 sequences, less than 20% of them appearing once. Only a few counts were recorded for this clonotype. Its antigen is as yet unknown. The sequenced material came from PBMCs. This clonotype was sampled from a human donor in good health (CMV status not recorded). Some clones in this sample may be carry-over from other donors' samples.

CDR3 nucleotides: TGCAGTGCTAGGTGGGGCAGGGCCGGGGAGCTGTTTTTT. The encoded protein is CSARWGRAGELFF. This chain uses TRBV20-1 with TRBJ2-2; D might be TRBD1 (5 bases). The germline V gene encodes CDR1 DFQATT and CDR2 SNEGSKA (reference sequence). CDR3 length: 13 amino acids. V was trimmed by 3 bases and J by 6 bases, leaving 11 bases between them.